The rows below give T cell receptor beta chains drawn from one sample of a study of response to subunit inactivated influenza vaccine. From the RT-PCR reads, TCRdb called clonotypes with MiXCR, one entry per CDR3 protein. The sample carries roughly 710,000 distinct CDR3 sequences, about 15% recorded once. The input for sequencing was PBMCs from blood, taken 14 to 15 days before vaccination. All receptors derive from a man aged 45 to 65 who received an inactivated influenza vaccine. Each CDR3 is given with its conserved first and last residue. Size tells how often a clone was seen (once, few, many) or the class of an expanded clone, and some rows leave it out.

clone_size j_call v_call cdr3_aa
. TRBJ2-1 TRBV7-2 CASSLYKGLEF
many TRBJ2-3 TRBV5-6 CASSRDREGLGADTQYF
. TRBJ2-1 TRBV6-5 CASSSLSGSNYNEQFF
few TRBJ2-1 TRBV6-5 CASSYSPKPTSAKKFF
. TRBJ2-3 TRBV7-6 CASSSLQFGTDTQYF
. TRBJ1-1 TRBV10-3 CATTGQPNTEAFF
many TRBJ1-5 TRBV4-2 CASSGWGSQPQHF
many TRBJ1-1 TRBV12-3/TRBV12-4 CASTLGTVNTEAFF
. TRBJ2-5 TRBV7-3 CASSQGVGGTQYF
. TRBJ2-2 TRBV2 CASRETSGARPRTGELFF
few TRBJ2-7 TRBV20-1 CSARDITSGRLYEQYF
few TRBJ1-5 TRBV12-3/TRBV12-4 CASSAAGLRSNQPQHF
few TRBJ2-1 TRBV9 CASSKLGGNEQFF
few TRBJ2-5 TRBV6-5 CASSYTQGQETQYF